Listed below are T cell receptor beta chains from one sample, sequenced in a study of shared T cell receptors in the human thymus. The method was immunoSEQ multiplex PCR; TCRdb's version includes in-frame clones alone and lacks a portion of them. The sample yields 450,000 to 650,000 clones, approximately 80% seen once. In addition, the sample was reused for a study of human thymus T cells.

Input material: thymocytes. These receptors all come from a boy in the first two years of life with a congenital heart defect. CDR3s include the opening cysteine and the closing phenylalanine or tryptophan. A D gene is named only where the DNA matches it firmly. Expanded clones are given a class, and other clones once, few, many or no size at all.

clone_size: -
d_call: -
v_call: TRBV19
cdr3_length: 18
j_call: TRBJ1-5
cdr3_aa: CASSKAPRAGIGNQPQHF
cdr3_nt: TGTGCCAGTAGTAAAGCCCCACGAGCAGGGATTGGCAATCAGCCCCAGCATTTT

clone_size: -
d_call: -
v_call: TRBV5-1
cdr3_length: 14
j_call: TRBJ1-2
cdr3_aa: CASSLNRPYYGYTF
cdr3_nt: TGCGCCAGCAGCTTGAACAGGCCCTACTATGGCTACACCTTC

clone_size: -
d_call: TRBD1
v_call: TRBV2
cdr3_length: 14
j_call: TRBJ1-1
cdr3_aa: CASPEQGQGAEAFF
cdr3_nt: TGTGCCAGCCCCGAACAGGGACAGGGTGCTGAAGCTTTCTTT

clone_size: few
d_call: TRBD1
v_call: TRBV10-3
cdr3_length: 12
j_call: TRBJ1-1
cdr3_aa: CAMRQGNTEAFF
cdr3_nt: TGTGCCATGAGACAGGGGAACACTGAAGCTTTCTTT

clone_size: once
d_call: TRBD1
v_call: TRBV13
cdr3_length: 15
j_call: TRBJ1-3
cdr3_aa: CASSLGTGNGNTIYF
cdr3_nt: TGTGCCAGCAGCTTAGGGACAGGGAATGGAAACACCATATATTTT

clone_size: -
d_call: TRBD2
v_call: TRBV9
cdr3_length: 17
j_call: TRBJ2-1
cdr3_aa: CASSGGLAGGSGNEQFF
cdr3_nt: TGTGCCAGCAGCGGGGGACTAGCGGGAGGAAGCGGCAATGAGCAGTTCTTC

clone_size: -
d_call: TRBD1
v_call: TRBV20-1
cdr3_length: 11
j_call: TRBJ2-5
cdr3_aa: CSEGAPETQYF
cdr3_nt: TGCAGTGAGGGGGCTCCAGAGACCCAGTACTTC

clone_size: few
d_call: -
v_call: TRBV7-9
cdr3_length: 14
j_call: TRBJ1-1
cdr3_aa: CASSWNDRNTEAFF
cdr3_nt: TGTGCCAGCAGCTGGAATGACAGGAACACTGAAGCTTTCTTT

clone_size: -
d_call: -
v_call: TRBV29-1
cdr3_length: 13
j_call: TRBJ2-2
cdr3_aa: CSVRGQNTGELFF
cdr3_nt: TGCAGCGTTCGAGGACAGAACACCGGGGAGCTGTTTTTT

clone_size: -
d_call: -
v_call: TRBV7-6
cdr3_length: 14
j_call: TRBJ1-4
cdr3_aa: CASSSRTLNEKLFF
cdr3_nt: TGTGCCAGCAGCTCTCGGACACTTAATGAAAAACTGTTTTTT

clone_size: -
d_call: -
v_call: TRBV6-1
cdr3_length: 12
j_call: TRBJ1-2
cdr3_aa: CASAPLNVGYTF
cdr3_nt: TGTGCCAGCGCGCCTTTGAATGTTGGCTACACCTTC

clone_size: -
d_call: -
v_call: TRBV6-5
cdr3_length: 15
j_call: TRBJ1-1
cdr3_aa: CASSYSNRAQWTAFF
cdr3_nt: TGTGCCAGCAGTTACTCGAACAGGGCCCAGTGGACGGCTTTCTTT

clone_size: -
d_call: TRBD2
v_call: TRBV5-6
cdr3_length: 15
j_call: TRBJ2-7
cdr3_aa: CASSLGGGGEYEQYF
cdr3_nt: TGTGCCAGCAGCTTGGGGGGGGGAGGAGAGTACGAGCAGTACTTC

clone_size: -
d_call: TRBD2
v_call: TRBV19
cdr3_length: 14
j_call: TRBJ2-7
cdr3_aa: CASSIGSGVLEQYF
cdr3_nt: TGTGCCAGTAGTATAGGTAGCGGGGTTCTCGAGCAGTACTTC

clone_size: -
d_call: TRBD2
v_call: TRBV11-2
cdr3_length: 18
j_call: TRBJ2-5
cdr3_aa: CASSSPKGLAGGGETQYF
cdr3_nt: TGTGCCAGCAGTTCCCCTAAAGGGCTAGCGGGAGGAGGGGAGACCCAGTACTTC

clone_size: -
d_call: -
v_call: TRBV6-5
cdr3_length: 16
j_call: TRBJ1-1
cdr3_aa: CASSCAREPDRPEAFF
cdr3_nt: TGTGCCAGCAGTTGCGCCCGGGAGCCTGATAGGCCTGAAGCTTTCTTT

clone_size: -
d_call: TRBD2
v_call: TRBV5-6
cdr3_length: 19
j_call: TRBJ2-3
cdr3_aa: CASSLGTGLAGGHTDTQYF
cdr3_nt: TGTGCCAGCAGCTTGGGAACTGGACTAGCGGGAGGTCACACAGATACGCAGTATTTT

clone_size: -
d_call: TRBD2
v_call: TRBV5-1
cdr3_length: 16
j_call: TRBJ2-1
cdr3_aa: CASSLVRDYGFYEQFF
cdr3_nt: TGCGCCAGCAGCTTGGTCCGGGACTATGGGTTCTATGAGCAGTTCTTC

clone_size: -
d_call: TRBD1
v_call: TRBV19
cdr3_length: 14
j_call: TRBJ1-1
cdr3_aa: CASRKRGQNTEAFF
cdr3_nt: TGTGCCAGTAGGAAAAGGGGGCAGAACACTGAAGCTTTCTTT

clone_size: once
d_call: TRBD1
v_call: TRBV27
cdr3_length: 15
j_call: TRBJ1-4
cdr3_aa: CASSPPGQANEKLFF
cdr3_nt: TGTGCCAGCAGTCCCCCGGGACAGGCTAATGAAAAACTGTTTTTT

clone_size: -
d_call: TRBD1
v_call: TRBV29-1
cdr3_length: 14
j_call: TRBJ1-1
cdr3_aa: CSVAPTGMNTEAFF
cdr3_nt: TGCAGCGTTGCCCCGACAGGGATGAACACTGAAGCTTTCTTT

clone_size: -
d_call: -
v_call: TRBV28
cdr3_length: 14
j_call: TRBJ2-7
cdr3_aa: CASRSGTLSYEQYF
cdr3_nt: TGTGCCAGCAGGTCCGGGACACTGTCCTACGAGCAGTACTTC

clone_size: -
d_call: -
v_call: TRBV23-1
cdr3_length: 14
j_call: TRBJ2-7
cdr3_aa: CATKSSGVGYEQYF
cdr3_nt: TGCGCCACCAAGTCATCAGGGGTCGGCTACGAGCAGTACTTC

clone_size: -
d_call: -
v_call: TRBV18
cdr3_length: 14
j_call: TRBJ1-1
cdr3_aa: CASSPPGQNTEAFF
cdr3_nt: TGTGCCAGCTCACCGCCGGGACAGAACACTGAAGCTTTCTTT

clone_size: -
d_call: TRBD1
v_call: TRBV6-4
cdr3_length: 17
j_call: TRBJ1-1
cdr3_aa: CASSGDRKVGMNTEAFF
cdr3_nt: TGTGCCAGCAGTGGGGACAGGAAGGTGGGAATGAACACTGAAGCTTTCTTT

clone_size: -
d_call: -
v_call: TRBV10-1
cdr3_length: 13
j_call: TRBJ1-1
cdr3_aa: CATTAGLNTEAFF
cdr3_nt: TGCGCCACCACGGCGGGTCTGAACACTGAAGCTTTCTTT

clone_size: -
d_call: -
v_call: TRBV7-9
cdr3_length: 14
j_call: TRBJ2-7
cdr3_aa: CASSLETSNYEQYF
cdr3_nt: TGTGCCAGCAGCTTGGAAACTAGCAACTACGAGCAGTACTTC

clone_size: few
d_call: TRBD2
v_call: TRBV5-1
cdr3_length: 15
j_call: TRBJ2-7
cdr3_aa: CASSSPTSGKGEQYF
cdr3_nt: TGCGCCAGCAGCTCGCCGACTAGCGGGAAAGGCGAGCAGTACTTC

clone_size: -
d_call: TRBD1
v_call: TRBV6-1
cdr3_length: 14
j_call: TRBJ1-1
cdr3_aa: CASSKDRVNTEAFF
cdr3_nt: TGTGCCAGCAGTAAGGACAGGGTGAACACTGAAGCTTTCTTT

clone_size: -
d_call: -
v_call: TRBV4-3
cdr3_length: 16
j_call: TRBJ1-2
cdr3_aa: CASSQDGAGQYYGYTF
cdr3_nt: TGCGCCAGCAGCCAAGATGGGGCTGGACAGTACTATGGCTACACCTTC

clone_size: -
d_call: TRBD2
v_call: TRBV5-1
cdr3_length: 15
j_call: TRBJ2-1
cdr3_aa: CASSLSGRAGVEQFF
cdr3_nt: TGCGCCAGCAGCTTAAGCGGGAGGGCCGGGGTGGAGCAGTTCTTC

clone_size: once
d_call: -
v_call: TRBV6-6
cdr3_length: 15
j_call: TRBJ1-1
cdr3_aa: CASSLTGSCGSEAFF
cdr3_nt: TGTGCCAGCAGTCTTACCGGGAGCTGCGGCTCTGAAGCTTTCTTT

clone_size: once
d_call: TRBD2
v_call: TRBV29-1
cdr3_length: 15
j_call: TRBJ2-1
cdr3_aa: CSVEVERENYNEQFF
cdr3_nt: TGCAGCGTTGAGGTTGAGCGGGAGAACTACAATGAGCAGTTCTTC

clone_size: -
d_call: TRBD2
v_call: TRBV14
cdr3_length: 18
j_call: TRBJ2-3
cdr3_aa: CASSLRTSGILGTDTQYF
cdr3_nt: TGTGCCAGCAGCCTCCGGACTAGCGGGATTTTGGGCACAGATACGCAGTATTTT

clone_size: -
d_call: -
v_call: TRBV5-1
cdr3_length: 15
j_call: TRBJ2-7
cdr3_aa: CASSPRAGPRYEQYF
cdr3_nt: TGCGCCAGCAGCCCACGGGCAGGGCCTCGGTACGAGCAGTACTTC

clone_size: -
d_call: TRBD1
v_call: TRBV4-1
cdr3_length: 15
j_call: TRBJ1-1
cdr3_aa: CASSRGTGGFAEAFF
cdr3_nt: TGCGCCAGCAGCCGGGGGACAGGGGGGTTCGCTGAAGCTTTCTTT

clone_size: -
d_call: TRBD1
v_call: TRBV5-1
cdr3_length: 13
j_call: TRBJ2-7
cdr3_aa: CASADRGDYEQYF
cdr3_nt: TGCGCCAGCGCCGACAGGGGTGACTACGAGCAGTACTTC